A selection of T cell receptor beta chains follows, all from one sample in a study of blood T cell repertoires in COVID-19. Produced via immunoSEQ multiplex PCR; TCRdb's table is partial and in-frame only. The table includes about 130,000 clones, about 85% detected once. Sequenced: peripheral blood. These receptors originate from an older man with active or convalescent COVID-19. Both conserved end residues are part of each CDR3. Each record gives: CDR3 DNA, CDR3 protein, D gene, J gene, V gene, clone size. D genes are given only for firm matches. A clone size is listed for some rows: how often the clone was seen (once, few, many), or a class if it is expanded.

cdr3_nt: TGCGCCAGCAGCCAACCACAGGGGCCCATGAACACTGAAGCTTTCTTT
cdr3_aa: CASSQPQGPMNTEAFF
d_call: TRBD1
j_call: TRBJ1-1
v_call: TRBV4-1
clone_size: .

cdr3_nt: TGTGCCAGCAGTGTCACCCCGGACAGGGACACTGAAGCTTTCTTT
cdr3_aa: CASSVTPDRDTEAFF
d_call: TRBD1
j_call: TRBJ1-1
v_call: TRBV6-4
clone_size: few

cdr3_nt: TGTGCCAGCAGTTTCGACAGACTCGGCGAGCAGTACTTC
cdr3_aa: CASSFDRLGEQYF
d_call: .
j_call: TRBJ2-7
v_call: TRBV27
clone_size: .

cdr3_nt: TGCGCCAGCAGCCAAGTAGGGACACAAAACATTCAGTACTTC
cdr3_aa: CASSQVGTQNIQYF
d_call: .
j_call: TRBJ2-4
v_call: TRBV4-3
clone_size: .

cdr3_nt: TGCGCCAGCAGCCTACAGGGGACTAATGAAAAACTGTTTTTT
cdr3_aa: CASSLQGTNEKLFF
d_call: TRBD1
j_call: TRBJ1-4
v_call: TRBV5-1
clone_size: .

cdr3_nt: TGCGCCAGCAGCTTCAACACTCCCCGTACAGGGAATGAGCAGTTCTTC
cdr3_aa: CASSFNTPRTGNEQFF
d_call: .
j_call: TRBJ2-1
v_call: TRBV5-1
clone_size: .

cdr3_nt: TGTGCCAGCAAGAGGTCTGGGGGGAATGAAAAACTGTTTTTT
cdr3_aa: CASKRSGGNEKLFF
d_call: .
j_call: TRBJ1-4
v_call: TRBV27
clone_size: once

cdr3_nt: TGTGCCAGCAGTTACACCCCAGGGGCAAAAACCGGGGAGCTGTTTTTT
cdr3_aa: CASSYTPGAKTGELFF
d_call: .
j_call: TRBJ2-2
v_call: TRBV6-7
clone_size: .

cdr3_nt: TGTGCCAGCAGCCCTATGGGGACACATTCCACCGGGGAGCTGTTTTTT
cdr3_aa: CASSPMGTHSTGELFF
d_call: .
j_call: TRBJ2-2
v_call: TRBV7-9
clone_size: few

cdr3_nt: TGTGCCAGCAGCCCCTCCCCGGGGTCCGTCACCTACGAGCAGTACTTC
cdr3_aa: CASSPSPGSVTYEQYF
d_call: .
j_call: TRBJ2-7
v_call: TRBV5-6
clone_size: .

cdr3_nt: TGCGCCAGCAGCATCCAGACAGGGACTGGGGCCAACGTCCTGACTTTC
cdr3_aa: CASSIQTGTGANVLTF
d_call: TRBD1
j_call: TRBJ2-6
v_call: TRBV5-1
clone_size: .

cdr3_nt: TGTGCCAGCAGCCACCGGGACAGACATTACTACGAGCAGTACTTC
cdr3_aa: CASSHRDRHYYEQYF
d_call: TRBD1
j_call: TRBJ2-7
v_call: TRBV5-8
clone_size: .

cdr3_nt: TGTGCCAGCAGCTCGACTAGCGGGATCGTCTCCTACGAGCAGTACTTC
cdr3_aa: CASSSTSGIVSYEQYF
d_call: TRBD2
j_call: TRBJ2-7
v_call: TRBV7-2
clone_size: .

cdr3_nt: TGTGCCAGCAGCGCTACAGGGACTAAGCTCAACACTGAAGCTTTCTTT
cdr3_aa: CASSATGTKLNTEAFF
d_call: .
j_call: TRBJ1-1
v_call: TRBV9
clone_size: .

cdr3_nt: TGCGCCAGCAAGACCGAGAGGTCCACCGGGGAGCTGTTTTTT
cdr3_aa: CASKTERSTGELFF
d_call: .
j_call: TRBJ2-2
v_call: TRBV5-1
clone_size: .

cdr3_nt: TGTGCCAGTAGGCTTGGCGGGGATTACGAGCAGTACTTC
cdr3_aa: CASRLGGDYEQYF
d_call: .
j_call: TRBJ2-7
v_call: TRBV19
clone_size: .

cdr3_nt: TGTGCCAGCAGGAAGAACGGGAGGATCTCCTACGAGCAGTACTTC
cdr3_aa: CASRKNGRISYEQYF
d_call: TRBD2
j_call: TRBJ2-7
v_call: TRBV6-5
clone_size: .

cdr3_nt: TGTGCCAGCAGTCAAACAGAGTACGAGCAGTACTTC
cdr3_aa: CASSQTEYEQYF
d_call: .
j_call: TRBJ2-7
v_call: TRBV12-3/TRBV12-4
clone_size: .

cdr3_nt: TGTGCCAGCAGTTCAGGGGCCTCGAACACTGAAGCTTTCTTT
cdr3_aa: CASSSGASNTEAFF
d_call: .
j_call: TRBJ1-1
v_call: TRBV6-5
clone_size: .

cdr3_nt: TGTGCCAGCAGCGAAATCGGGGGTAGACTCACAGATACGCAGTATTTT
cdr3_aa: CASSEIGGRLTDTQYF
d_call: .
j_call: TRBJ2-3
v_call: TRBV9
clone_size: .

cdr3_nt: TGTGCCAGCAGTTACAGAGCAGGGAGGACTGAAGCTTTCTTT
cdr3_aa: CASSYRAGRTEAFF
d_call: .
j_call: TRBJ1-1
v_call: TRBV6-2/TRBV6-3
clone_size: .

cdr3_nt: TGCGCCAGCAGCCAAGATGAACAGGGAGGGTACTATGGCTACACCTTC
cdr3_aa: CASSQDEQGGYYGYTF
d_call: .
j_call: TRBJ1-2
v_call: TRBV4-1
clone_size: few

cdr3_nt: TGTGCCAGCAGCTCATCCGGGACTAGAGGGAGTGAGCAGTTCTTC
cdr3_aa: CASSSSGTRGSEQFF
d_call: TRBD2
j_call: TRBJ2-1
v_call: TRBV11-2
clone_size: .

cdr3_nt: TGTGCCAGCTCCCTAGGGGCTAGCACAGATACGCAGTATTTT
cdr3_aa: CASSLGASTDTQYF
d_call: .
j_call: TRBJ2-3
v_call: TRBV18
clone_size: .

cdr3_nt: TGTGCCACCAGTGATCAAACAGGGGGAGTCACCGGGGAGCTGTTTTTT
cdr3_aa: CATSDQTGGVTGELFF
d_call: TRBD1
j_call: TRBJ2-2
v_call: TRBV24-1
clone_size: once

cdr3_nt: TGTGCCAGCAGTCCCTCAGGGCAGGGAAAACTGTTTTTT
cdr3_aa: CASSPSGQGKLFF
d_call: .
j_call: TRBJ1-4
v_call: TRBV2
clone_size: .

cdr3_nt: TGCAGCGTTGAACCACCTTACGGGGGGGCGCAGTATTTT
cdr3_aa: CSVEPPYGGAQYF
d_call: TRBD2
j_call: TRBJ2-3
v_call: TRBV29-1
clone_size: .

cdr3_nt: TGCAGCGTACGACCACAGGGTGGCGGCGAGCAGTACTTC
cdr3_aa: CSVRPQGGGEQYF
d_call: .
j_call: TRBJ2-7
v_call: TRBV29-1
clone_size: .

cdr3_nt: TGTGCCAGCAGGCCAGGCAACTCTGGGGCCAACGTCCTGACTTTC
cdr3_aa: CASRPGNSGANVLTF
d_call: .
j_call: TRBJ2-6
v_call: TRBV6-5
clone_size: .

cdr3_nt: TGTGCCAGCAGCATAAGACAAGCTTCACCCCTCCACTTT
cdr3_aa: CASSIRQASPLHF
d_call: .
j_call: TRBJ1-6
v_call: TRBV9
clone_size: .

cdr3_nt: TGTGCCAGTAGATCACGGGGGAATTATTACAATGAGCAGTTCTTC
cdr3_aa: CASRSRGNYYNEQFF
d_call: .
j_call: TRBJ2-1
v_call: TRBV19
clone_size: .

cdr3_nt: TGTGCCAGCTCACCGGGACTAGCGGCCGGGTGGGAGCAGTACTTC
cdr3_aa: CASSPGLAAGWEQYF
d_call: TRBD2
j_call: TRBJ2-7
v_call: TRBV18
clone_size: few

cdr3_nt: TGCGCCAGCAGCATCGGACTAGCGGGGCTCCAAGAGACCCAGTACTTC
cdr3_aa: CASSIGLAGLQETQYF
d_call: TRBD2
j_call: TRBJ2-5
v_call: TRBV5-1
clone_size: .

cdr3_nt: TGTGCCAGCAGCGCAAGCTTGGCGGGAGGGGCGCATACGCAGTATTTT
cdr3_aa: CASSASLAGGAHTQYF
d_call: TRBD2
j_call: TRBJ2-3
v_call: TRBV9
clone_size: .

cdr3_nt: TGCGCCAGCAGCCCCACCCGGCGGGAGGGGCTTTACAATGAGCAGTTCTTC
cdr3_aa: CASSPTRREGLYNEQFF
d_call: TRBD2
j_call: TRBJ2-1
v_call: TRBV5-1
clone_size: .

cdr3_nt: TGTGCCAGCACCCCAACAACAGGGGTGGGCACTGAAGCTTTCTTT
cdr3_aa: CASTPTTGVGTEAFF
d_call: TRBD1
j_call: TRBJ1-1
v_call: TRBV5-6
clone_size: few

cdr3_nt: TGTGCCAGCAGCTTAGCTTCGGTGAACACTGAAGCTTTCTTT
cdr3_aa: CASSLASVNTEAFF
d_call: .
j_call: TRBJ1-1
v_call: TRBV7-8
clone_size: .

cdr3_nt: TGTGCCAGCAGTTACGAGGAGACTAGCGGGAGTCGGGGGGACGAGCAGTACTTC
cdr3_aa: CASSYEETSGSRGDEQYF
d_call: TRBD2
j_call: TRBJ2-7
v_call: TRBV6-2/TRBV6-3
clone_size: .

cdr3_nt: TGTGCCAGCTCAACCGGGTGGGTGAACACTGAAGCTTTCTTT
cdr3_aa: CASSTGWVNTEAFF
d_call: .
j_call: TRBJ1-1
v_call: TRBV6-1
clone_size: .

cdr3_nt: TGTGCCAGCAGCAAAGGGACAGGAACCCGCACAGATACGCAGTATTTT
cdr3_aa: CASSKGTGTRTDTQYF
d_call: TRBD1
j_call: TRBJ2-3
v_call: TRBV9
clone_size: .

cdr3_nt: TGTGCCAGCAGTTACTCGGACACGGCTGGAGGCTACACCTTC
cdr3_aa: CASSYSDTAGGYTF
d_call: .
j_call: TRBJ1-2
v_call: TRBV6-2/TRBV6-3
clone_size: .

cdr3_nt: TGTGCCAGCAGCCCCGGGACTAGCGGGAGGATACAGTACTTC
cdr3_aa: CASSPGTSGRIQYF
d_call: TRBD2
j_call: TRBJ2-4
v_call: TRBV5-6
clone_size: .

cdr3_nt: TGTGCCTGGAGTGTGAGAGCTGTTGAGCAGTTCTTC
cdr3_aa: CAWSVRAVEQFF
d_call: .
j_call: TRBJ2-1
v_call: TRBV30
clone_size: once

cdr3_nt: TGTGCCAGCAGACCCACCGGACTAACGACTTTGAGTGAGCAGTTCTTC
cdr3_aa: CASRPTGLTTLSEQFF
d_call: .
j_call: TRBJ2-1
v_call: TRBV2
clone_size: .

cdr3_nt: TGTGCCAGCAGCTTGGCCCCCGACGGGGGTCTGGGCTACACCTTC
cdr3_aa: CASSLAPDGGLGYTF
d_call: .
j_call: TRBJ1-2
v_call: TRBV5-8
clone_size: .

cdr3_nt: TGTGCTAGTGGCGTATCTACGGGGGCCAACGTCCTGACTTTC
cdr3_aa: CASGVSTGANVLTF
d_call: .
j_call: TRBJ2-6
v_call: TRBV12-5
clone_size: .

cdr3_nt: TGTGCCAGCAGTGGACACAGAGGTTTTTACAATGAGCAGTTCTTC
cdr3_aa: CASSGHRGFYNEQFF
d_call: .
j_call: TRBJ2-1
v_call: TRBV28
clone_size: .

cdr3_nt: TGTGCCAGCAGCTTGTACGTCGCAGGCAACTATGGCTACACCTTC
cdr3_aa: CASSLYVAGNYGYTF
d_call: .
j_call: TRBJ1-2
v_call: TRBV5-4
clone_size: once

cdr3_nt: TGTGCCACCCCGGCGGCACTAGCGGGATTAGATACGCAGTATTTT
cdr3_aa: CATPAALAGLDTQYF
d_call: TRBD2
j_call: TRBJ2-3
v_call: TRBV7-2
clone_size: .

cdr3_nt: TGTGCCAGCAGTCGGGGTACTATTGGACGCGGCTACACCTTC
cdr3_aa: CASSRGTIGRGYTF
d_call: .
j_call: TRBJ1-2
v_call: TRBV6-2/TRBV6-3
clone_size: .

cdr3_nt: TGTGCCAGCAGTTTTCGGCTAGCGGGGGGGCCGGACGGCACAGATACGCAGTATTTT
cdr3_aa: CASSFRLAGGPDGTDTQYF
d_call: TRBD2
j_call: TRBJ2-3
v_call: TRBV27
clone_size: .

cdr3_nt: TGTGCCACCAGTGAGGGGGGACAGGGGACTGAAAAACTGTTTTTT
cdr3_aa: CATSEGGQGTEKLFF
d_call: TRBD1
j_call: TRBJ1-4
v_call: TRBV24-1
clone_size: .

cdr3_nt: TGCGCCAGCAGCCCGGGACTAAATGGCTACACCTTC
cdr3_aa: CASSPGLNGYTF
d_call: .
j_call: TRBJ1-2
v_call: TRBV5-1
clone_size: .